These T cell receptor beta chains were read from a single sample in a study of response to subunit inactivated influenza vaccine. TCRdb re-called the RT-PCR reads with MiXCR, one entry per CDR3 protein. This sample carries 650,000 to 800,000 distinct CDR3 sequences, around a sixth of them seen once, and the ten largest clones take roughly 11%. Source: PBMCs from blood, taken more than 4 days after vaccination. The receptors come from a man over 45 who received an inactivated influenza vaccine. Both conserved end residues are part of each CDR3. The D gene is left open where the match is weak. Not every row has a clone size; where given, it reads once, few, many or a size class.

d_gene | j_gene | v_gene | abundance | CDR3aa | CDR3nt
- | TRBJ1-5 | TRBV12-3/TRBV12-4 | many | CASSKGGGQPQHF | TGTGCCAGCAGTAAGGGAGGGGGTCAGCCCCAGCATTTT
- | TRBJ1-4 | TRBV29-1 | few | CSAIENEKLFF | TGCAGCGCCATCGAGAACGAAAAACTGTTTTTT
- | TRBJ2-7 | TRBV7-8 | - | CASSPARLSRFYEQYF | TGTGCCAGCAGCCCTGCGCGTCTCAGTCGTTTCTACGAGCAGTACTTC
TRBD2 | TRBJ2-7 | TRBV20-1 | - | CSARSRLAGGYEQYF | TGCAGTGCTAGGTCAAGACTAGCGGGAGGGTACGAGCAGTACTTC
- | TRBJ2-3 | TRBV24-1 | many | CATSRLTDTQYF | TGTGCCACCAGCCGGCTGACAGATACGCAGTATTTT
- | TRBJ2-7 | TRBV14 | - | CASSFYFGVGNEQYF | TGTGCCAGCAGCTTTTACTTCGGGGTAGGGAACGAGCAGTACTTC
- | TRBJ1-5 | TRBV7-2 | few | CASSPPGRDTKHF | TGTGCCAGCAGCCCACCCGGCCGGGACACCAAGCATTTT
TRBD2 | TRBJ2-3 | TRBV4-1 | - | CASSQDPWPSGGASHGTDTQYF | TGCGCCAGCAGCCAAGACCCCTGGCCTAGCGGGGGGGCCTCCCATGGTACAGATACGCAGTATTTT
- | TRBJ2-1 | TRBV20-1 | few | CSAQKARDEQFF | TGCAGTGCCCAGAAAGCGAGGGATGAGCAGTTCTTC
TRBD2 | TRBJ2-4 | TRBV7-9 | few | CASSFTGTSGNIQYF | TGTGCCAGCAGCTTTACCGGGACTAGCGGAAACATTCAGTACTTC
- | TRBJ2-5 | TRBV7-3 | - | CAISLTRDISEETQYF | TGTGCCATCAGCTTAACGCGGGACATCTCCGAAGAGACCCAGTACTTC
- | TRBJ2-1 | TRBV4-1 | few | CASSRMSSWNEQFF | TGCGCCAGCAGCCGGATGAGTAGTTGGAATGAGCAGTTCTTC
- | TRBJ2-3 | TRBV29-1 | - | CSVEDYALPTDTQYF | TGCAGCGTTGAAGATTATGCCCTCCCCACAGATACGCAGTATTTT
- | TRBJ2-1 | TRBV6-2/TRBV6-3 | - | CASSYSYGTGSSYNEQFF | TGTGCCAGCAGTTACTCGTACGGTACAGGGAGCTCCTACAATGAGCAGTTCTTC
TRBD2 | TRBJ2-7 | TRBV27 | few | CASSSIAGGQWEEQYF | TGTGCCAGCAGTTCAATAGCGGGGGGGCAGTGGGAAGAGCAGTACTTC
- | TRBJ1-2 | TRBV7-9 | - | CASSLIGGGGYTF | TGTGCCAGCAGCTTAATAGGGGGTGGTGGCTACACCTTC
- | TRBJ1-6 | TRBV6-1 | - | CASGLPGYNSPLHF | TGTGCCAGCGGCCTTCCCGGCTATAATTCACCCCTCCACTTT
- | TRBJ2-6 | TRBV11-2 | - | CASSLVVGSIVLTF | TGTGCCAGCAGCTTAGTGGTGGGATCCATCGTCCTGACTTTC
- | TRBJ2-1 | TRBV7-6 | many | CASSFEAGSSYNEQFF | TGTGCCAGCAGCTTTGAGGCGGGATCCTCCTACAATGAGCAGTTCTTC
- | TRBJ2-1 | TRBV10-3 | - | CAIQTVDEQFF | TGTGCCATCCAGACGGTCGATGAGCAGTTCTTC
- | TRBJ2-1 | TRBV10-3 | - | CAITKNREEQFF | TGTGCCATCACTAAGAACAGAGAGGAGCAGTTCTTC
- | TRBJ1-3 | TRBV5-1 | few | CASRPGDSGNTIYF | TGCGCCAGCCGGCCAGGAGACTCTGGAAACACCATATATTTT
- | TRBJ2-7 | TRBV13 | - | CASSSPVGSHEQYF | TGTGCCAGCAGCTCCCCAGTGGGTAGCCACGAGCAGTACTTC
- | TRBJ2-1 | TRBV18 | few | CASSPPVRLPYNEQFF | TGTGCCAGCTCACCACCGGTGCGACTACCCTACAATGAGCAGTTCTTC
- | TRBJ2-1 | TRBV20-1 | - | CSASVIPGNEQFF | TGCAGTGCTAGTGTTATTCCGGGCAATGAGCAGTTCTTC
TRBD2 | TRBJ2-6 | TRBV6-2/TRBV6-3 | few | CASSPFLAGVTGANVLTF | TGTGCCAGCAGCCCCTTTCTAGCGGGAGTGACTGGGGCCAACGTCCTGACTTTC
- | TRBJ2-7 | TRBV10-3 | many | CAMGRGPDEQYF | TGTGCCATGGGGCGGGGGCCCGACGAGCAGTACTTC
- | TRBJ2-7 | TRBV5-6 | many | CASSRSAYEQYF | TGTGCCAGCAGCCGATCTGCCTACGAGCAGTACTTC
TRBD2 | TRBJ2-1 | TRBV24-1 | many | CATSDILAGHNEQFF | TGTGCCACCAGTGATATACTAGCGGGGCACAATGAGCAGTTCTTC
- | TRBJ1-4 | TRBV15 | many | CATSGGPGGDEKLFF | TGTGCCACCAGCGGGGGACCCGGAGGAGATGAAAAACTGTTTTTT
TRBD2 | TRBJ2-1 | TRBV5-1 | many | CASSTSGGTYNEQFF | TGCGCCAGCAGCACTAGCGGGGGGACGTACAATGAGCAGTTCTTC
TRBD1 | TRBJ2-5 | TRBV5-1 | - | CASSLAGTGSPETQYF | TGCGCCAGCAGCTTAGCCGGGACAGGGTCCCCAGAGACCCAGTACTTC
- | TRBJ2-6 | TRBV10-3 | many | CAITSGETGANVLTF | TGTGCCATCACCTCCGGAGAGACTGGGGCCAACGTCCTGACTTTC
- | TRBJ2-3 | TRBV29-1 | - | CSEEGYRTDTQYF | TGCAGCGAGGAGGGCTACCGAACAGATACGCAGTATTTT
TRBD1 | TRBJ2-4 | TRBV28 | - | CASSLSSGTGKDIQYF | TGTGCCAGCAGTTTATCCTCCGGGACAGGGAAGGACATTCAGTACTTC
- | TRBJ2-1 | TRBV7-2 | many | CASSPLVANEQFF | TGTGCCAGCAGCCCACTAGTCGCCAATGAGCAGTTCTTC
- | TRBJ2-5 | TRBV7-7 | - | CASSLDPGREETQYF | TGTGCCAGCAGCTTAGATCCAGGAAGGGAAGAGACCCAGTACTTC
TRBD2 | TRBJ2-1 | TRBV20-1 | few | CSASLPGLAPYNEQFF | TGCAGTGCTAGTCTTCCGGGACTAGCCCCTTACAATGAGCAGTTCTTC
TRBD1 | TRBJ2-7 | TRBV6-1 | - | CASSETGVNEQYF | TGTGCCAGCAGTGAGACAGGGGTCAACGAGCAGTACTTC
TRBD2 | TRBJ2-7 | TRBV27 | - | CASNRASGSFYEQYF | TGTGCCAGCAACCGAGCTAGCGGGAGTTTTTACGAGCAGTACTTC
- | TRBJ2-3 | TRBV2 | - | CASRDYGAVPTDTQYF | TGTGCCAGCCGTGATTATGGGGCAGTACCCACAGATACGCAGTATTTT
- | TRBJ1-1 | TRBV12-3/TRBV12-4 | few | CASSFVQGSEAFF | TGTGCCAGCAGTTTCGTACAGGGCTCTGAAGCTTTCTTT
TRBD1 | TRBJ2-7 | TRBV12-3/TRBV12-4 | - | CASSRQGEQYF | TGTGCCAGCAGTAGACAGGGGGAGCAGTACTTC
- | TRBJ2-1 | TRBV29-1 | many | CSVEMGRNNEQFF | TGCAGCGTTGAGATGGGAAGAAACAATGAGCAGTTCTTC
- | TRBJ2-2 | TRBV5-4 | - | CASSSGTASSDTGELFF | TGTGCCAGCAGCTCCGGGACTGCCTCATCCGACACCGGGGAGCTGTTTTTT
- | TRBJ2-6 | TRBV5-1 | few | CASTRDTHSGANVLTF | TGCGCCAGCACCAGGGACACCCACTCTGGGGCCAACGTCCTGACTTTC
TRBD1 | TRBJ2-6 | TRBV9 | - | CASSGTRQGTGANVLTF | TGTGCCAGCAGCGGCACCCGACAGGGCACTGGGGCCAACGTCCTGACTTTC
- | TRBJ1-1 | TRBV7-2 | few | CASSSVQGYTEAFF | TGTGCCAGCAGCTCAGTCCAGGGTTACACTGAAGCTTTCTTT
TRBD2 | TRBJ2-1 | TRBV13 | - | CASSSFPGLAGNEQFF | TGTGCCAGCAGCTCTTTTCCGGGACTAGCGGGCAATGAGCAGTTCTTC
- | TRBJ2-7 | TRBV9 | few | CASSVGGRADEQYF | TGTGCCAGCAGCGTAGGCGGCAGGGCGGACGAGCAGTACTTC
- | TRBJ2-3 | TRBV12-3/TRBV12-4 | - | CASTWRGGADTQYF | TGTGCCAGCACCTGGCGAGGGGGGGCAGATACGCAGTATTTT
- | TRBJ2-5 | TRBV20-1 | few | CSARDPLTKLDEETQYF | TGCAGTGCTAGAGATCCCCTAACCAAGCTCGACGAAGAGACCCAGTACTTC
TRBD1 | TRBJ2-7 | TRBV5-6 | few | CASSPGQSIHEQYF | TGTGCCAGCAGCCCGGGACAGTCAATCCACGAGCAGTACTTC
- | TRBJ1-2 | TRBV29-1 | few | CSVHTRSQGYGYGYTF | TGCAGCGTCCACACACGTTCACAGGGTTACGGCTATGGCTACACCTTC
TRBD1 | TRBJ2-3 | TRBV20-1 | few | CSASAGTDSTDTQYF | TGCAGTGCTAGCGCCGGGACAGACAGCACAGATACGCAGTATTTT
- | TRBJ2-7 | TRBV2 | - | CASRADTSYEQYF | TGTGCCAGCAGGGCCGATACTTCCTACGAGCAGTACTTC
- | TRBJ2-5 | TRBV20-1 | - | CSARSATGTNQETQYF | TGCAGTGCTAGATCCGCGACCGGGACCAACCAAGAGACCCAGTACTTC
- | TRBJ2-1 | TRBV6-2/TRBV6-3 | few | CASSYGGANEQFF | TGTGCCAGCAGTTACGGGGGGGCAAATGAGCAGTTCTTC